This record looks at one TCR beta chain sequence and its context. Its cognate antigen has yet to be identified. Nothing much larger sits one base from this clone, and base qualities are not available. The data belong to a study of cytomegalovirus exposure and HLA in healthy donors (dated by TCRdb to about 2017). A note on the overall study: An earlier analysis of approximately 590 of the donors reported more than 250 Gb of sequence data and around 120 million unique TCR beta sequences from 190 million or so T cells. An early release covering roughly 640 HLA-typed donors comprised approximately 290 gigabases of sequencing data and about 90 million unique TCR sequences. Among the roughly 400 genotyped donors, about 85% belonged to the genetic ancestry cluster associated with self-reported Caucasian donors. The study aimed to test whether signatures of past pathogen exposure could be identified by cataloging public T cell receptors. The T cell repertoires of under 700 subjects were profiled by immunosequencing and related to cytomegalovirus serostatus. Along with the approximately 670-subject first cohort, a separate validation cohort of over a hundred different subjects was used. The study combined high-throughput TCR immunosequencing, statistical association of individual TCRs with disease status, and machine learning to predict cytomegalovirus infection status. In a later analysis, previously published TCR beta repertoires from some 640 donors were re-analyzed and high-resolution HLA genotyping was added so that TCR occurrence patterns could be studied. Rather than drawing on any new phenotypic data, the later analysis identified candidate immune exposures from TCR beta sequences and the way those sequences occurred across donors. To decide whether each TCR beta V gene segment behaved as functional or pseudogenic, an earlier analysis of 587 of the donors relied on high-throughput TCR beta sequencing. Donor age, sex, ethnicity and CMV serostatus were compiled alongside the repertoire data. A later genetic analysis used genome-wide SNP genotypes for about 60% of the 666 donors, treating that subset as a discovery cohort. Every discovery cohort repertoire had been produced on one sequencing platform. Class I and class II HLA loci were covered by the typing at four-digit resolution. Typing coverage varied by locus: roughly 629-640 donors for A, B, C, DRB1 and DQB1; more than 500 for DQA1; approximately 610 for DPA1; 400 to 480 for DPB1. Roughly 5 DR-DQ haplotypes were treated as single units for association and clustering because of strong linkage in the cohort. Among about 370 genotyped donors of the cohort, an average of approximately 200,000 unique TCR beta nucleotide sequences was sequenced per donor, of which 15% to 20% were non-productive.

Library generation was performed with the immunoSEQ multiplex PCR assay. For the multiplex PCR, a mixture combining 60 forward primers for TCR Vbeta segments and 13 reverse primers for TCR Jbeta segments was used. The CDR3 region of rearranged TCR beta genes was amplified from genomic DNA with a multiplex PCR assay. The Illumina HiSeq System was used to sequence the amplified TCR beta libraries as 87-base-pair reads. Processing in the source paper ran as follows. Across the 600 to 700 repertoires, a later analysis counted roughly 77 million unique TCR beta chains, about 10 million of which were shared by at least two donors. Raw reads were error-corrected and collapsed into unique sequences with a nearest-neighbor algorithm that merged closely related sequences to remove PCR and sequencing errors. CDR3 sequences were aligned to IMGT reference sequences to assign V, D and J gene segments. For a sequence to be retained, a match of at least six nucleotides was required to both a V gene segment and a J gene segment. Rearrangements were classified as productive when the CDR3 lacked stop codons and remained in frame with V and J, and all other rearrangements were classified as non-productive. CDR3 was defined by IMGT convention, running from the second conserved V-encoded cysteine to the conserved J-encoded phenylalanine. Sequences without an unambiguous match to a single V gene segment were excluded from the earlier analysis of a few hundred of the donors. An earlier analysis of several hundred of the donors classified V segments as functional when productive rearrangements were above 56.7% and as segregating when the standard deviation between donors was above 5%. To diagnose cytomegalovirus status from the catalog of TCR beta chain sequences, a statistical classification framework was built. V and J gene assignment, in a later analysis, came from comparing TCR nucleotide sequences with IMGT/GENE-DB human TR gene sequences. Using the TCRdist pipeline, a later analysis assigned CDR3 sequences along with most-parsimonious VDJ recombination scenarios. In a later analysis, every TCR beta chain was defined by the combination of its CDR3 amino acid sequence and its V-gene family, and reads without a unique V-gene family were dropped. As a way to deal with suspected cross-contamination and a sequencing artifact, a later analysis dropped roughly 600 nucleotide sequences that were highly shared and had low generation probability. In a later analysis, a clonal expansion index for each public chain was calculated from normalized within-repertoire ranks of inferred template counts. A later analysis computed generation probabilities with a VDJ recombination model fitted to out-of-frame rearrangements, and checked the results against IGoR. In a later analysis, hypergeometric tests were used to score TCR-TCR, TCR-HLA and TCR-CMV co-occurrence, with a repertoire-size bias correction applied to TCR pairs. To estimate false discovery rates, a later analysis permuted the HLA or CMV assignments 20 times. A later analysis grouped co-occurring TCRs with DBSCAN, adding TCRdist sequence similarity when clustering within HLA-allele-positive subsets. For co-occurrence clustering, repertoires with fewer than 30,000 or more than 120,000 public chains were excluded, along with several repertoires with anomalous nucleotide sharing. Imported from immuneACCESS, the table was reduced by TCRdb to in-frame sequences with V and J called. These copies leave out some clones; in studies compared against another copy, an unresolved V gene accounts for under half, and the cause of the remainder is not known. V and J calls and clone size are copied from that table; D and trimming were computed from the DNA. Here the sample has some 71,000 clones; approximately 74% occur a single time. Around a fifth of the sample belongs to the ten largest clones.

General findings and caveats noted by the study authors: In a later analysis, around 17,000 TCR beta sequences were associated with specific HLA alleles at a false discovery rate of 0.05. A later analysis found that TCR association rates varied across HLA loci, with DRB1 alleles showing the most associated TCRs and HLA-C alleles the fewest. The classifier was reported to diagnose cytomegalovirus status with high specificity and sensitivity in both the original and validation cohorts. The cohort was sequenced for TCR beta chains only, and without alpha or paired-chain data the features that could be detected were limited. Assigning TCR associations to individual alleles was difficult when HLA alleles, especially DR and DQ, strongly co-occurred. A cluster of highly shared sequence variants was judged likely to be a technical artifact of the sequencing pipeline. Correlated functional status among segregating V segments might be attributable to linkage disequilibrium, but an unknown experimental factor could not be ruled out. Because HLA typing was unavailable for some donors at each locus, only the typed subset was used in association tests. In vitro tests confirmed that a few of the cytomegalovirus-associated TCR beta chains recognize cytomegalovirus antigens. A later analysis found that HLA-associated TCR beta chains were more clonally expanded and had lower generation probabilities than equally common non-associated chains. Seventeen rarely observed V segments, including chromosome 9 orphons, were excluded from the earlier analysis of a few hundred of the donors because counts were too low. In a later analysis, most CMV-associated TCR beta chains were found to appear HLA-restricted, with HLA associations seemingly driven largely by CMV exposure. In the study, 164 TCR beta chains were listed as associated with cytomegalovirus. In a later analysis, several top co-occurrence clusters were reported to appear linked to parvovirus B19, influenza, CMV and Epstein-Barr virus. A further reported finding was that TCR beta sequences accurately predicted the HLA-A and HLA-B alleles for most subjects in the first cohort. In a later genetic analysis, a missense DCLRE1C variant was associated with V-gene and J-gene trimming of TCR beta chains, and the association was replicated in an independent cohort. Most TCR sequences were observed very rarely across donors, whereas some public TCRs were present in many individuals. Presence/absence analyses assumed roughly uniform sequencing depth across donors, an assumption that may not hold. According to the authors, the approach could potentially be generalized to other disease states and immunological phenotypes. Broadly in line with IMGT annotations, most TCR beta V segments showed up in productive rearrangements about 87% or about 30% of the time in an earlier analysis of roughly 590 of the donors. Because the 87-base-pair reads could not distinguish some IMGT-functional V segments, including TRBV6-2 and TRBV6-3, those segments were excluded. A later genetic analysis reported fewer N-insertions in productive TCRs among donors in an Asian-associated ancestry cluster than the roughly 620-donor mean. For the cohort, immune exposure information was limited to CMV serostatus.

The cohort consisted of 650 to 700 healthy bone marrow donors. Cohort members were all nominally healthy when sampled, although unrecorded immune exposures were likely present. The donor tested CMV seropositive and was one of the 289 seropositive cohort members. A peripheral blood sample was collected from each donor, and TCR beta sequencing was performed on peripheral blood mononuclear cells. The Qiagen DNeasy Blood Extraction Kit was used to extract genomic DNA from the blood cell samples. The germline V gene sets CDR1 to SGHTA and CDR2 to FQGNSA. For this chain, trimming is 4 bases at the V end and 2 bases at the J end, and the number of junction bases without a gene match is 5. The CDR3 numbers 16 residues from cysteine through phenylalanine. Solely the CDR3 DNA is kept, with 48 bases framed from the first base.

The chain links TRBV7-2 with TRBJ2-3, with 11 bases in between that match TRBD2. The sample was PBMCs. The receptor's source is a woman in her 30s in good health and CMV-seropositive. The nucleotide sequence is TGTGCCAGCAGCTCGAGACTAGCGGGACCCACAGATACGCAGTATTTT. It is translated as CASSSRLAGPTDTQYF.